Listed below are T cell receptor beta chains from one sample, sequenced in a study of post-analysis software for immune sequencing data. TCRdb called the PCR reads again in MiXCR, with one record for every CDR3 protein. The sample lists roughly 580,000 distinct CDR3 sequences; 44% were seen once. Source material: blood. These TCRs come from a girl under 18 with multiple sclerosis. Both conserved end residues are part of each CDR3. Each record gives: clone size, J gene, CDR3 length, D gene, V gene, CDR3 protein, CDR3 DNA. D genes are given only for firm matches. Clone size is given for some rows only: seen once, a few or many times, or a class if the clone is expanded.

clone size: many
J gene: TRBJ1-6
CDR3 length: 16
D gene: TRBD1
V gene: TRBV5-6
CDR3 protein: CASSLGTGVNNSPLHF
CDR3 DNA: TGTGCCAGCAGCTTGGGGACAGGGGTTAACAATTCACCCCTCCACTTT

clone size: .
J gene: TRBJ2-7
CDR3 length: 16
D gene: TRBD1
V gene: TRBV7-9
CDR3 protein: CASRQQRGQGIYEQYF
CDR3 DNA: TGTGCCAGCAGGCAACAAAGGGGACAGGGGATCTATGAGCAGTACTTC

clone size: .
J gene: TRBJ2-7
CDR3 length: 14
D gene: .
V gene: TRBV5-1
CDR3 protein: CASSVEDRSYEQYF
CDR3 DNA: TGCGCCAGCAGCGTGGAGGACAGATCCTACGAGCAGTACTTC

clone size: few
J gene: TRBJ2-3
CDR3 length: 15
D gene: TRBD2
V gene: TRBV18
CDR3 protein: CASSPPGTSRDTQYF
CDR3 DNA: TGTGCCAGCTCACCCCCCGGGACTAGCAGGGATACGCAGTATTTT

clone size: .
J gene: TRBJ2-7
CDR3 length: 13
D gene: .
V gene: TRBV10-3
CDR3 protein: CAISLGVGYEQYF
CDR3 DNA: TGTGCCATCAGTCTGGGGGTGGGATACGAGCAGTACTTC

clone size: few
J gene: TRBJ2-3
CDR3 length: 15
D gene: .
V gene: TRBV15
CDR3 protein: CATSRARSSTDTQYF
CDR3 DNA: TGTGCCACCAGCAGAGCTAGATCTAGCACAGATACGCAGTATTTT

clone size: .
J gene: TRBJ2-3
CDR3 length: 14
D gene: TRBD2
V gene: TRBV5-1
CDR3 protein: CASSSGGRADTQYF
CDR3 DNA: TGCGCCAGCAGCTCTGGCGGGAGGGCAGATACGCAGTATTTT

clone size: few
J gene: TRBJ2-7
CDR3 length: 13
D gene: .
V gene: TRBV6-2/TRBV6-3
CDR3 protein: CASLDRVAYEQYF
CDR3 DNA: TGTGCCAGCCTAGACCGAGTAGCCTACGAGCAGTACTTC

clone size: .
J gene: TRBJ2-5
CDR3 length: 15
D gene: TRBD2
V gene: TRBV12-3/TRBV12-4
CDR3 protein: CASRAQLAEYETQYF
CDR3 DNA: TGTGCCAGCAGGGCCCAGCTAGCGGAATATGAGACCCAGTACTTC

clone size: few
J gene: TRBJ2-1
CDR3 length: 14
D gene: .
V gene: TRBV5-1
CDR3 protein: CASNSGTVSNEQFF
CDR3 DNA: TGCGCCAGCAACTCGGGAACGGTCAGCAATGAGCAGTTCTTC

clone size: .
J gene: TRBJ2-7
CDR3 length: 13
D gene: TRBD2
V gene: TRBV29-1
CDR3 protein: CSARGLAEYEQYF
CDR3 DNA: TGCAGCGCACGCGGACTAGCGGAATACGAGCAGTACTTC

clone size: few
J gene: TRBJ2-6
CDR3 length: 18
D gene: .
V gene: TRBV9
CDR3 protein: CASSPRPDAMGGANVLTF
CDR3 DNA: TGTGCCAGCAGCCCCCGCCCCGACGCCATGGGTGGGGCCAACGTCCTGACTTTC

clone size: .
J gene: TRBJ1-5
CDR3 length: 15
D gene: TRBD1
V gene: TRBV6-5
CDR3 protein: CASSYPGQHNQPQHF
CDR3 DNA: TGTGCCAGCAGTTACCCGGGACAGCACAATCAGCCCCAGCATTTT

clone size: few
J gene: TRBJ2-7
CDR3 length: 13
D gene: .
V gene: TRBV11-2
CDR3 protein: CASSFRGNYEQYF
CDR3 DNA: TGTGCCAGCAGCTTCCGGGGGAACTACGAGCAGTACTTC

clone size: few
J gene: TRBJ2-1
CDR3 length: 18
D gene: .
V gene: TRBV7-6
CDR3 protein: CASSLSGVGFSSYNEQFF
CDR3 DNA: TGTGCCAGCAGCTTAAGCGGAGTCGGCTTTTCTTCCTACAATGAGCAGTTCTTC

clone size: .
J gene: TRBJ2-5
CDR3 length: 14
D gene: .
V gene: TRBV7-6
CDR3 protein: CASQAHEYQETQYF
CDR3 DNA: TGTGCCAGCCAAGCGCACGAGTACCAAGAGACCCAGTACTTC

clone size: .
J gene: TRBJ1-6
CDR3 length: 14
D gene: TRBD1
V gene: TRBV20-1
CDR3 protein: CSSRTGTKNSPLHF
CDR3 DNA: TGCAGTTCCCGGACAGGGACAAAAAATTCACCCCTCCACTTT

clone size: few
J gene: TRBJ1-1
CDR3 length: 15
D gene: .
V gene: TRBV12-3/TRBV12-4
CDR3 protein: CASSFGGGLVTEAFF
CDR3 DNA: TGTGCCAGCAGTTTTGGAGGGGGATTAGTCACTGAAGCTTTCTTT

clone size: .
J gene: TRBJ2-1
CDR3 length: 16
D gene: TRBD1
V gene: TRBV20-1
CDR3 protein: CSARLPGQGSYNEQFF
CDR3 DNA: TGCAGTGCTAGATTACCGGGACAGGGGTCCTACAATGAGCAGTTCTTC

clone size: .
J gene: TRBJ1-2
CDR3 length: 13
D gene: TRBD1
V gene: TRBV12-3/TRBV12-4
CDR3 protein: CASRLGQFDGYTF
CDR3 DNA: TGTGCCAGCAGATTGGGACAGTTTGACGGCTACACCTTC

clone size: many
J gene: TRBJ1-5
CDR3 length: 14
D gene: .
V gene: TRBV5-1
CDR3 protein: CASSLGPATQPQHF
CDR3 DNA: TGCGCCAGCAGCTTGGGTCCAGCAACCCAGCCCCAGCATTTT

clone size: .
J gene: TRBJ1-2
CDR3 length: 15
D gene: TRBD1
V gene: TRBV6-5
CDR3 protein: CASSYSRQGGYGYTF
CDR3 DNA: TGTGCCAGCAGTTACTCGAGGCAGGGGGGCTATGGCTACACCTTC

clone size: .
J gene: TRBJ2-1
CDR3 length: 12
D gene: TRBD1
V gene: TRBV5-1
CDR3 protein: CASSAQGNVQFF
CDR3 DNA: TGCGCCAGCAGCGCACAGGGGAATGTGCAGTTCTTC

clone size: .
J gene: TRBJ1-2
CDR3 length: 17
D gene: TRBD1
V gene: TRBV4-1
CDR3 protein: CASSQDSRTGAFYGYTF
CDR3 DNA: TGCGCCAGCAGCCAAGATTCTAGGACAGGGGCGTTCTATGGCTACACCTTC

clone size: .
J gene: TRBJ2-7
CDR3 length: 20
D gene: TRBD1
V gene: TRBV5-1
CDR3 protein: CASSLVPGQKNSLSSYEQYF
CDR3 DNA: TGCGCCAGCAGCTTGGTCCCGGGACAGAAAAACTCACTATCATCCTACGAGCAGTACTTC

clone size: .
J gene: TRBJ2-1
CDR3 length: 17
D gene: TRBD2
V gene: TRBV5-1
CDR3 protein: CASSPRLAGGRYNEQFF
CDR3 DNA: TGCGCCAGCAGCCCACGACTAGCGGGGGGGCGGTACAATGAGCAGTTCTTC

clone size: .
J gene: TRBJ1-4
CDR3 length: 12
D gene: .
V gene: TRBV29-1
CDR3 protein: CSVGQTNEKLFF
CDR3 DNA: TGCAGCGTGGGGCAGACTAATGAAAAACTGTTTTTT

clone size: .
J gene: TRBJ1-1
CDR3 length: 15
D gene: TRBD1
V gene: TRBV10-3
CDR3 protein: CAISESDRGRTEAFF
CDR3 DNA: TGTGCCATCAGTGAGTCGGACAGGGGAAGGACTGAAGCTTTCTTT

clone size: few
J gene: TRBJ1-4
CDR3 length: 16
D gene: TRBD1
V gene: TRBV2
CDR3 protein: CASSRQGGTTNEKLFF
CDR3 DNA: TGTGCCAGCAGTCGACAGGGAGGGACAACTAATGAAAAACTGTTTTTT

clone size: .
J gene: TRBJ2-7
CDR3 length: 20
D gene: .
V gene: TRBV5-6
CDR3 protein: CASSPRQPSTRYRRFYEQYF
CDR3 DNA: TGTGCCAGCAGCCCTAGACAGCCGTCGACTCGTTATCGCAGGTTCTACGAGCAGTACTTC

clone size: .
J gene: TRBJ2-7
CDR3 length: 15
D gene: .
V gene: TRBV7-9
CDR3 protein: CASSWGGTGNDEQYF
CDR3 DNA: TGTGCCAGCAGCTGGGGAGGAACAGGGAATGACGAGCAGTACTTC

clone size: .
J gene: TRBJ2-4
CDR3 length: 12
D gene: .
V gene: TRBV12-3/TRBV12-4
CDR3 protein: CASRLATGIQYF
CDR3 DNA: TGTGCCAGCAGACTTGCGACGGGGATCCAGTACTTC

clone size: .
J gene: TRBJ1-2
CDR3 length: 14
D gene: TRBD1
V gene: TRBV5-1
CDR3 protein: CASSFRDRGDGYTF
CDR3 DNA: TGCGCCAGCAGCTTCCGGGACAGGGGTGATGGCTACACCTTC

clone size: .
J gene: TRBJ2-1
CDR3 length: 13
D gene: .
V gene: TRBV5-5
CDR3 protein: CASSLNRRVEQFF
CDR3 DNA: TGTGCCAGCAGCTTGAATCGTAGGGTCGAGCAGTTCTTC

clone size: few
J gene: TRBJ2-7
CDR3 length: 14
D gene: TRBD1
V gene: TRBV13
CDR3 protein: CASSSGQGEYEQYF
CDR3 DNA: TGTGCCAGCAGTAGCGGACAGGGGGAGTACGAGCAGTACTTC

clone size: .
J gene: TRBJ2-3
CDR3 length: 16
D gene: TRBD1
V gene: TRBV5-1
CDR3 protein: CASSPTVTGGTDTQYF
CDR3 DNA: TGCGCCAGCAGCCCCACAGTGACAGGGGGGACAGATACGCAGTATTTT

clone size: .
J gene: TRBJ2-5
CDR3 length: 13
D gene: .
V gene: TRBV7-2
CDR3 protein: CASSLTPAYGQYF
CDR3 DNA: TGTGCCAGCAGCTTAACTCCCGCCTACGGGCAGTACTTC

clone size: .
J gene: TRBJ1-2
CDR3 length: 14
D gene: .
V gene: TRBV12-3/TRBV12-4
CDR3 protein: CASFSGGGYYGYTF
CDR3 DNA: TGTGCCAGCTTCAGCGGCGGGGGTTACTATGGCTACACCTTC

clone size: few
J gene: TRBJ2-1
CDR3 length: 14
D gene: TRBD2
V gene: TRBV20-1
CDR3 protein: CSAQTSGAYNEQFF
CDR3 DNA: TGCAGTGCACAAACTAGCGGGGCCTACAATGAGCAGTTCTTC

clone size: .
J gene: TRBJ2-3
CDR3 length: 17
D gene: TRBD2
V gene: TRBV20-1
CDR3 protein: CSAHSMLAGDSTDTQYF
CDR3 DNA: TGCAGTGCTCATAGTATGCTAGCGGGGGATAGCACAGATACGCAGTATTTT

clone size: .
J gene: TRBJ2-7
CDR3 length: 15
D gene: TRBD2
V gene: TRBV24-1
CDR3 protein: CATSDTSGRAHEQYF
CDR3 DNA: TGTGCCACCAGTGATACTAGCGGGAGGGCCCACGAGCAGTACTTC

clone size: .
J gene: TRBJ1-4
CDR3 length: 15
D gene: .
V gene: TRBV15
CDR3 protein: CATSRPGYDNEKLFF
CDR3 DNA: TGTGCCACCAGCAGACCAGGGTACGATAATGAAAAACTGTTTTTT

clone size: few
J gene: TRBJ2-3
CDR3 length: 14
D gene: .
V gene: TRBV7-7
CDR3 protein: CASSFTGPPDTQYF
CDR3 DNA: TGTGCTAGCAGCTTCACAGGGCCCCCCGATACGCAGTATTTT

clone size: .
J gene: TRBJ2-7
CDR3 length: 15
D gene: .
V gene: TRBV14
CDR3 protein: CASSQARLGGYEQYF
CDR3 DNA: TGTGCCAGCAGCCAAGCCCGCTTGGGGGGTTACGAGCAGTACTTC

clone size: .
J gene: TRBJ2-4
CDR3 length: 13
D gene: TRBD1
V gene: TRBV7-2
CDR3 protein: CASSWTGQNIQYF
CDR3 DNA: TGTGCCAGCAGCTGGACAGGGCAGAACATTCAGTACTTC

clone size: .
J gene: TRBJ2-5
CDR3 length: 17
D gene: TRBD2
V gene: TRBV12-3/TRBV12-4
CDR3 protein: CASSLGTLAGGQETQYF
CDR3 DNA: TGTGCCAGCAGTTTAGGGACCCTAGCGGGGGGGCAAGAGACCCAGTACTTC

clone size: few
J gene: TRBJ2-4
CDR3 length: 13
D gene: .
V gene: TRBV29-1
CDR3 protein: CSVRRDTQIIQYF
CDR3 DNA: TGCAGCGTCCGACGGGACACCCAAATTATTCAGTACTTC

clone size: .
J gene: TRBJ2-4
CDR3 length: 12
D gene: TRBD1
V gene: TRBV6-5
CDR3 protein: CASSPQGNIQYF
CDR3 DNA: TGTGCCAGCAGTCCACAGGGGAACATTCAGTACTTC

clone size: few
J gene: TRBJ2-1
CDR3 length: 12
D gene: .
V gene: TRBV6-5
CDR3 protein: CASSYLGNEQFF
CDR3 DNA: TGTGCCAGCAGTTACCTAGGGAATGAGCAGTTCTTC

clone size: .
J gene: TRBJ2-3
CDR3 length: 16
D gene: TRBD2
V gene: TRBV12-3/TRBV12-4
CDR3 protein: CASSPRGGLSTDAQYF
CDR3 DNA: TGTGCCAGCAGCCCCCGGGGGGGCCTTAGCACAGATGCGCAGTATTTT

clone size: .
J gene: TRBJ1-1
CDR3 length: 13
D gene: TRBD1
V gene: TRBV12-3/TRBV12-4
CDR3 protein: CASSFRQGLNAFF
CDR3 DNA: TGTGCCAGCAGTTTCCGACAGGGGCTGAATGCTTTCTTT

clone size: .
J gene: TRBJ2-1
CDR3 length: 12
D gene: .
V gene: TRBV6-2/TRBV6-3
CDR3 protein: CATRPDGSEQFF
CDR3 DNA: TGTGCCACCCGGCCCGACGGTAGTGAGCAGTTCTTC

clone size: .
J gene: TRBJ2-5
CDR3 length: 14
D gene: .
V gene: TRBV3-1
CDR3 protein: CASSKLAYQETQYF
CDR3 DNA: TGTGCCAGCAGCAAATTAGCGTACCAAGAGACCCAGTACTTC

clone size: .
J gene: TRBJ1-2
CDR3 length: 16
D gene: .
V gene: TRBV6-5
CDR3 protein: CASSYLPYQRGYGYTF
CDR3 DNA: TGTGCCAGCAGTTACTTGCCTTACCAACGGGGCTATGGCTACACCTTC

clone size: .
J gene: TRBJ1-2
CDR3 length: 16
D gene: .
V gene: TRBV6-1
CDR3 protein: CAGRAAWGAENYGYTF
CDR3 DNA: TGTGCCGGCAGGGCTGCTTGGGGGGCGGAGAACTATGGCTACACCTTC